This T cell receptor beta chain emerged from a study of T cells after yellow fever vaccination. MiXCR, applied by TCRdb to the 5' RACE reads, yields one record per CDR3 protein. This sample has about 430,000 distinct CDR3 sequences, with over 15% found just once. The TCR was taken from a young man who received the YFV17D yellow fever vaccine. The source material was PBMCs, sampled before the yellow fever booster vaccination.

CDR3 bases: TGTGCCAGCAGACCCTCCCGAGCTGACTCTGGAAACACCATATATTTT. Translation: CASRPSRADSGNTIYF. This chain joins TRBV12-3 or TRBV12-4 and TRBJ1-3; D unclear. This CDR3 has 16 residues. The germline V and J ends were trimmed by 6 bases and 0 bases, with 15 bases remaining between them.